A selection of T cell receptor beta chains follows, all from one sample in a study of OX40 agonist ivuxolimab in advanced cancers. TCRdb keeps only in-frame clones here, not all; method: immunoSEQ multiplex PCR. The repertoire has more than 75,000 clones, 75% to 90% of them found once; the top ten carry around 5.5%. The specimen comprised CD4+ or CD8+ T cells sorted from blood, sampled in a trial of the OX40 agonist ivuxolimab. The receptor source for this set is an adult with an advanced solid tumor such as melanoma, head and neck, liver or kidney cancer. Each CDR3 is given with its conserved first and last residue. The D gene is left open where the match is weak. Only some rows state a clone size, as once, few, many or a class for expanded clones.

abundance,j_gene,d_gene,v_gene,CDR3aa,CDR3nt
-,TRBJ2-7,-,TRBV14,CASSQGRIEQYF,TGTGCCAGCAGCCAAGGACGCATCGAGCAGTACTTC
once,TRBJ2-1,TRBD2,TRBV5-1,CASSPPPYSGRLDEQFF,TGCGCCAGCAGCCCACCCCCTTATAGCGGGAGGTTAGATGAGCAGTTCTTC
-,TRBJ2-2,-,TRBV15,CATSGDTGELFF,TGTGCCACCAGCGGCGACACCGGGGAGCTGTTTTTT
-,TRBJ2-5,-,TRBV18,CASSPGNPETQYF,TGTGCCAGCTCACCGGGGAATCCAGAGACCCAGTACTTC
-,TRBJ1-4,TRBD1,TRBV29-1,CSGRGRSNEKLFF,TGCAGCGGCAGGGGGCGATCTAATGAAAAACTGTTTTTT
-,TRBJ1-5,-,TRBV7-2,CASSLALWQGSNQPQHF,TGTGCCAGCAGCTTAGCGCTTTGGCAGGGGAGCAATCAGCCCCAGCATTTT
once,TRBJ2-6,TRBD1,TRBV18,CASSPTGLGANVLTF,TGTGCCAGCTCACCGACAGGGTTAGGGGCCAACGTCCTGACTTTC
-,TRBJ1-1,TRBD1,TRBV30,CAWTQMVLPQGGVAFF,TGTGCCTGGACCCAGATGGTCTTACCTCAGGGGGGTGTAGCTTTCTTT
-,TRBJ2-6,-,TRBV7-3,CASSSGVPSGANVLTF,TGTGCCAGCAGCTCGGGGGTGCCCTCTGGGGCCAACGTCCTGACTTTC
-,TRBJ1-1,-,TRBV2,CASRAEVNTEAFF,TGTGCCAGCCGCGCCGAGGTGAACACTGAAGCTTTCTTT
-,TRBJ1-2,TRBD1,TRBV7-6,CASSSTSGQSFGYTF,TGTGCCAGCAGCTCGACCTCGGGACAGTCATTCGGCTACACCTTC
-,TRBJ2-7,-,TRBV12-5,CASGLQASYEQYF,TGTGCTAGTGGTCTCCAGGCCTCCTACGAGCAGTACTTC
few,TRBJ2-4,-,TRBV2,CASKAKNIQYF,TGTGCCAGCAAGGCCAAAAACATTCAGTACTTC
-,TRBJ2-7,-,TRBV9,CASSVGGPKEQYF,TGTGCCAGCAGCGTAGGGGGCCCCAAAGAGCAGTACTTC
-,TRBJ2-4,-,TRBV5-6,CASSLGGTKNIQYF,TGTGCCAGCAGCTTGGGGGGAACCAAAAACATTCAGTACTTC
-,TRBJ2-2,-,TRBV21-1,CASSASGGPGELFF,TGTGCCAGCAGTGCCAGTGGGGGACCCGGGGAGCTGTTTTTT
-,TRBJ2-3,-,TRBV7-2,CASSLGRSTDTQYF,TGTGCCAGCAGCTTAGGGCGGAGCACAGATACGCAGTATTTT
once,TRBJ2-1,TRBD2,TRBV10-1,CASSVAGETYNEQFF,TGCGCCAGCAGTGTAGCGGGGGAAACCTACAATGAGCAGTTCTTC
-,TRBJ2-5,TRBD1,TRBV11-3,CASSTGTGNQETQYF,TGTGCCAGCAGTACCGGGACAGGCAACCAAGAGACCCAGTACTTC
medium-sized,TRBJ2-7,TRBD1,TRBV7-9,CASSLAQGVEQYF,TGTGCCAGCAGCTTAGCCCAGGGGGTCGAGCAGTACTTC
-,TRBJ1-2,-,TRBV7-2,CASSLGGHGYTF,TGTGCCAGCAGCTTAGGGGGGCATGGCTACACCTTC
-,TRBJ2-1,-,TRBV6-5,CASSYGGYNEQFF,TGTGCCAGCAGTTATGGGGGCTACAATGAGCAGTTCTTC
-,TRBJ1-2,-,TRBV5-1,CASSFGREDYGYTF,TGCGCCAGCAGCTTTGGCAGGGAGGACTATGGCTACACCTTC
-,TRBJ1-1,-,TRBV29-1,CSVEETGRREAFF,TGCAGCGTTGAAGAAACGGGACGGCGTGAAGCTTTCTTT
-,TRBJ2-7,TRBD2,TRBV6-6,CASSPSGGAVYEQYF,TGTGCCAGCAGCCCAAGCGGGGGGGCTGTCTACGAGCAGTACTTC
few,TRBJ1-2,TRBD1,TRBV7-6,CASSPTGNYGYTF,TGTGCCAGCAGCCCGACAGGGAACTATGGCTACACCTTC
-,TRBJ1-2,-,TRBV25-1,CASSAHGDNGYTF,TGTGCCAGCAGTGCACACGGAGATAATGGCTACACCTTC
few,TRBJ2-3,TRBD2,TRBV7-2,CASSFSVSGLAGADTQYF,TGTGCCAGCAGCTTCTCCGTCTCAGGACTAGCGGGGGCAGATACGCAGTATTTT
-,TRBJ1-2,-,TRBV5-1,CASSLGSSNYGYTF,TGCGCCAGCAGCTTGGGTTCATCGAACTATGGCTACACCTTC
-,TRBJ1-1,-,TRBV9,CASSVTDESLNTEAFF,TGTGCCAGCAGCGTCACGGACGAAAGCCTGAACACTGAAGCTTTCTTT
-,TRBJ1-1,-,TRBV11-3,CASSLVGLMNTEAFF,TGTGCCAGCAGCTTGGTTGGACTCATGAACACTGAAGCTTTCTTT
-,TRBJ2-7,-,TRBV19,CASSIARDIDSYEQYF,TGTGCCAGTAGTATCGCTCGGGACATCGACTCCTACGAGCAGTACTTC
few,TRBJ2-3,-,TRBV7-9,CASSLGEFTDTQYF,TGTGCCAGCAGCTTAGGGGAGTTCACAGATACGCAGTATTTT
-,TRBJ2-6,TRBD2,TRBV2,CASTEEGLAGVFGGANVLTF,TGTGCCAGCACCGAGGAGGGTCTAGCGGGGGTGTTCGGAGGGGCCAACGTCCTGACTTTC
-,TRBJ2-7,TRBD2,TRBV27,CASSLLAGARSLLSEQYF,TGTGCCAGCAGTTTACTAGCGGGAGCTAGGTCACTACTGAGCGAGCAGTACTTC
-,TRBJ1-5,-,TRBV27,CASSLSGLNQPQHF,TGTGCCAGCAGTTTATCGGGCCTCAATCAGCCCCAGCATTTT
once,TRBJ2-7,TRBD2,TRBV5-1,CASSLVGLGIYEQYF,TGCGCCAGCAGCTTGGTGGGACTAGGGATCTACGAGCAGTACTTC
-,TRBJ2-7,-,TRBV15,CATSRDLGLWEQYF,TGTGCCACCAGCAGAGATCTAGGCCTTTGGGAGCAGTACTTC
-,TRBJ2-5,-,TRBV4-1,CASSQEGGTLDQETQYF,TGCGCCAGCAGCCAAGAAGGGGGGACTTTGGACCAAGAGACCCAGTACTTC
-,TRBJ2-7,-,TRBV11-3,CASSLYRDPGYEQYF,TGTGCCAGCAGCCTTTACCGGGACCCTGGCTACGAGCAGTACTTC
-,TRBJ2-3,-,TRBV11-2,CASSLGGLDTDTQYF,TGTGCCAGCAGCTTAGGGGGCCTGGACACAGATACGCAGTATTTT
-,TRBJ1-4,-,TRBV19,CASRSRGAGEKLFF,TGTGCCAGCCGAAGTCGGGGGGCTGGAGAAAAACTGTTTTTT
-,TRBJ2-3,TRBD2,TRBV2,CASRLAGPTDTQYF,TGTGCCAGCAGGTTAGCGGGGCCCACAGATACGCAGTATTTT
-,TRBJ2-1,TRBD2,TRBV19,CASSISSGVYNEQFF,TGTGCCAGTAGTATATCTAGCGGGGTATACAATGAGCAGTTCTTC
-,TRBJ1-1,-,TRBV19,CASSIGGTYDEAFF,TGTGCCAGTAGTATAGGGGGGACTTACGATGAAGCTTTCTTT
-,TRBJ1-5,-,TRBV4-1,CASSDSELYQPQHF,TGCGCCAGCAGCGACTCGGAGCTCTATCAGCCCCAGCATTTT
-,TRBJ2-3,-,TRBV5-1,CASSPRGSPSSTDTQYF,TGCGCCAGCAGCCCCCGGGGGTCCCCAAGTAGCACAGATACGCAGTATTTT
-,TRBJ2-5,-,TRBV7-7,CASSQEGGLRGETQYF,TGTGCCAGCAGCCAGGAGGGGGGGCTGCGGGGAGAGACCCAGTACTTC
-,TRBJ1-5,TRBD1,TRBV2,CATSPTGASNQPQHF,TGTGCCACCTCCCCGACAGGGGCAAGCAATCAGCCCCAGCATTTT
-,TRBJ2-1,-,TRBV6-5,CASSSVESGNEQFF,TGTGCCAGCAGTTCAGTAGAAAGCGGCAATGAGCAGTTCTTC
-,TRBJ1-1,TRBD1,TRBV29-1,CSVGDDRARTEAFF,TGCAGCGTGGGTGATGACAGGGCGAGGACTGAAGCTTTCTTT
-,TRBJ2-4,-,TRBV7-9,CASSARGWENIQYF,TGTGCCAGCAGCGCCAGGGGTTGGGAAAACATTCAGTACTTC
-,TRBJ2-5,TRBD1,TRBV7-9,CASSQTGGGLGETQYF,TGTGCCAGCAGCCAAACAGGGGGCGGTCTGGGAGAGACCCAGTACTTC
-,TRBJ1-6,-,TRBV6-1,CASSEARTNNSPLHF,TGTGCCAGCAGTGAAGCTCGGACCAATAATTCACCCCTCCACTTT
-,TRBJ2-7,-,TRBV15,CATSRDPDTISGSYEQYF,TGTGCCACCAGCAGAGATCCCGACACAATAAGTGGTTCCTACGAGCAGTACTTC